Following are 22 T cell receptor beta chains from one sample sequenced in a study of T cells in Graves' hyperthyroidism and ophthalmopathy. RNA transcripts were the template for amplifying TCR beta CDR3 regions. HTBI primers were used for first-round RT-PCR of the TCR CDR3. Using its own MiXCR run on the multiplex PCR reads, TCRdb lists one record per CDR3 protein. The sample carries about 620,000 distinct CDR3 sequences, about 17% recorded once. Sequencing was done on a sample of blood. The receptors were gathered from a woman aged 25 to 39 with Graves' hyperthyroidism.

This clonotype was counted many times. The chain has TRBV27 and TRBJ1-5; perhaps TRBD1 as D (5 bases). CDR1 MNHEY and CDR2 SMNVEV come from the germline V gene (reference sequence). The CDR3 has 14 amino acids. The V and J ends lost 0 bases and 3 bases respectively, with 6 bases between them. The CDR3 nucleotides are TGTGCCAGCAGTTTATCAGGGACCAATCAGCCCCAGCATTTT. Its protein is CASSLSGTNQPQHF.

This clonotype was recorded many times. The chain links TRBV2 to TRBJ1-5; D remains unclear. The CDR3 sequence is 12 residues long. Looked up from germline, CDR1 is SNHLY and CDR2 is FYNNEI. Deletions cut 3 bases from V and 5 bases from J, with 5 bases between. DNA of the CDR3: TGTGCCAGCAGTGACACGTATCAGCCCCAGCATTTT. It codes for CASSDTYQPQHF.

V is TRBV5-1 and J is TRBJ2-7, with D possibly matching TRBD1 (6 bases). The CDR3 runs to 15 residues. V lost 0 bases, J lost 1 base, and 11 bases lay in between. The germline gives CDR1 SGHRS, CDR2 YFSETQ. The CDR3 DNA follows: TGCGCCAGCAGCTTGGGCCCCCAGGGGTCCTACGAGCAGTACTTC. It yields the protein CASSLGPQGSYEQYF.

This clonotype was counted only a few times. The V gene is TRBV29-1, the J gene TRBJ1-1; D ambiguous. Germline-derived CDR1 and CDR2 are SQVTM and ANQGSEA. The CDR3 extends over 11 amino acids. V lost 4 bases to trimming and J lost 7 bases, with 10 bases between them. CDR3 sequence: CSVGWGIEAFF. The CDR3 region has the DNA TGCAGCGTTGGTTGGGGTATTGAAGCTTTCTTT.

The V call is TRBV9, the J call TRBJ2-5; 7 bases match TRBD2. CDR1 and CDR2 from the germline V gene are SGDLS and YYNGEE. J gave up 5 bases and V 3 bases, and 10 bases lay outside the gene matches. The CDR3 length is 15 residues. The CDR3 nucleotides are TGTGCCAGCAGCGAGACTAGCTCGGATGGGGAGACCCAGTACTTC. This sequence encodes CASSETSSDGETQYF. The full variable domain, in which reference TRBV9 and TRBJ2-5 provide the parts outside the CDR3, is DSGVTQTPKHLITATGQRVTLRCSPRSGDLSVYWYQQSLDQGLQFLIQYYNGEERAKGNILERFSAQQFPDLHSELNLSSLELGDSALYFCASSETSSDGETQYFGPGTRLLVL.

CDR3 sequence (DNA): TGTGCCAGCAGTTACGGAGCGGGGCCCTACAATGAGCAGTACTTC. Translated, it gives CASSYGAGPYNEQYF. The J gene is TRBJ2-1, the V gene TRBV6-2 or TRBV6-3; 7 bases line up with TRBD2. The J call may be incorrect, as the DNA end agrees better with TRBJ2-7. CDR3 length: 15 amino acids. Germline V gene data show CDR1 as MNHEY and CDR2 as SVGEGT.

This clonotype was counted a few times. This chain joins TRBV2 and TRBJ2-2; unclear D gene. V lost 0 bases and J 1 base, leaving 6 bases between the germline ends. The CDR3 length is 15 residues. Germline CDR1 and CDR2: SNHLY and FYNNEI. CDR3 DNA: TGTGCCAGCAGTGAAGCGCTTTTGAACACCGGGGAGCTGTTTTTT. It encodes CASSEALLNTGELFF.

This clonotype has more than one count but fewer than ten. The J gene is TRBJ1-2, the V gene TRBV6-1, with D hard to call. CDR3 length: 14 amino acids. Germline lookup yields CDR1 MNHNS and CDR2 SASEGT. The V gene lost 3 bases and the J gene lost 2 bases, with 10 bases spanning the gap. CDR3 sequence: CASSEKMYNYGYTF. The CDR3 DNA sequence: TGTGCCAGCAGTGAGAAGATGTACAACTATGGCTACACCTTC.

This clonotype has a single count. The chain has TRBV5-1 and TRBJ2-2, with 11 nucleotides matching TRBD2. This CDR3 is 14 amino acids long. The germline V gene has CDR1 SGHRS and CDR2 YFSETQ. V shed 6 bases, J shed 8 bases, and the junction held 6 bases outside the gene matches. The CDR3 nucleotides are TGCGCCAGCAAGACTAGCGGGATAAGTGGGGAGCTGTTTTTT. Protein sequence: CASKTSGISGELFF.

This clonotype was detected many times. The rearrangement uses TRBV20-1 and TRBJ2-7; 8 bases align to TRBD1. This CDR3 has 14 residues. Looked up from germline, CDR1 is DFQATT and CDR2 is SNEGSKA (reference sequence). With 5 bases clipped from V and 5 bases from J, the junction kept 11 bases outside the gene matches. CDR3 sequence: CSAEDRTGPNEQYF. CDR3 sequence (DNA): TGCAGTGCTGAAGATCGGACAGGGCCAAACGAGCAGTACTTC.

This clonotype has at least ten counts. The V and J genes are TRBV20-1 and TRBJ1-2; TRBD1 might be the D (6 bases). From germline, CDR1 is DFQATT and CDR2 SNEGSKA (reference sequence). Between the trimmed V and J ends, which lost 1 base and 2 bases, there was a span of 17 bases. The CDR3 extends over 16 amino acids. The CDR3 DNA follows: TGCAGTGCTAGAGGTCCATGGGGAGGGGGGAACTATGGCTACACCTTC. Protein sequence: CSARGPWGGGNYGYTF.

Only a few counts were recorded for this clonotype. V and J are TRBV6-1 and TRBJ1-3; a weak D match, TRBD1 (5 bases). Germline V lookup: CDR1 MNHNS, CDR2 SASEGT. Trimming cost V 6 bases and J 2 bases, with 14 bases left between them. The CDR3 runs 15 residues. The CDR3 protein is CASRPGTVTGNTIYF. The CDR3 DNA sequence: TGTGCCAGCAGACCGGGGACGGTGACTGGAAACACCATATATTTT.

The chain uses TRBV27 and TRBJ2-7; 10 nucleotides align to TRBD1. Germline CDR1 and CDR2: MNHEY and SMNVEV (reference sequence). The CDR3 consists of 15 residues. V trimming: 3 bases; J trimming: 4 bases; junction bases outside the gene matches: 6. The CDR3 coding sequence is TGTGCCAGCAGTTTCGTAGGGACAGGGGAGTACGAGCAGTACTTC. It yields the protein CASSFVGTGEYEQYF.

This clonotype was found a few times. The germline gene is not matched at one end of the junction; a read error may be the cause. The rearrangement joins TRBV10-3 to TRBJ2-5; possibly TRBD2 for D (6 bases). The CDR3 extends over 14 amino acids. Germline CDR1 reads ENHRY; CDR2 reads SYGVKD. CDR3 region: CAISESGERETQYF. The CDR3 DNA reads TGTGCCATCAGCGAGTCGGGGGAGAGGGAGACCCAGTACTTC.

This clonotype has ten or more counts. Here the CDR3 reads CASSEQSYEQYF. DNA of the CDR3: TGTGCCAGCAGTGAACAGTCCTACGAGCAGTACTTC. The J gene is TRBJ2-7, the V gene TRBV2; D remains ambiguous. Trimming left V 2 bases short and J 1 base short, with 3 bases between. This CDR3 spans 12 amino acids. Germline CDR1 and CDR2: SNHLY and FYNNEI.

This clonotype has more than one count but fewer than ten. This rearrangement joins TRBV14 to TRBJ1-2, with D unclear. The CDR3 length is 18 residues. V shed 9 bases and J shed 0 bases, with 26 bases lying between them. Germline loops: CDR1 SGHDN, CDR2 FVKESK. CDR3 protein: CASNTGRPVPSTNYGYTF. CDR3 nucleotide sequence: TGTGCCAGTAATACGGGCCGACCAGTCCCTTCAACTAACTATGGCTACACCTTC.

The J gene is TRBJ1-2, the V gene TRBV5-1; TRBD1 matches 8 bases. V lost 0 bases to trimming and J lost 4 bases; unmatched junction nucleotides: 5. Germline CDR1 SGHRS, CDR2 YFSETQ. The CDR3 is made up of 15 amino acids. The CDR3 DNA sequence: TGCGCCAGCAGCTTGGGGACAGGGCGCGGCTATGGCTACACCTTC. It codes for CASSLGTGRGYGYTF.

This clonotype was counted a few times. The gene calls are TRBV5-1 and TRBJ2-1; D call uncertain. The CDR3 extends over 17 amino acids. V lost 3 bases, J lost 0 bases, and 16 bases lay in between. Germline assignment: CDR1 SGHRS and CDR2 YFSETQ. This CDR3 is CASSSAIAVVSYNEQFF. For the CDR3, the DNA is TGCGCCAGCAGCTCGGCCATCGCTGTGGTCTCCTACAATGAGCAGTTCTTC.

The chain is built from TRBV19 and TRBJ1-5; no clear D gene. Trimming shortened V by 5 bases and J by 3 bases, and 5 bases separated the two germline ends. Germline V gene sequence: CDR1 LNHDA, CDR2 SQIVND (reference sequence). The CDR3 is 12 amino acids. This CDR3 reads CASSWFNQPQHF. CDR3 sequence (DNA): TGTGCCAGTAGTTGGTTCAATCAGCCCCAGCATTTT.

This clonotype was seen a handful of times. This sequence joins TRBV12-3 or TRBV12-4 and TRBJ2-1; D perhaps matches TRBD2 (6 bases). The CDR3 extends over 11 amino acids. V gave up 3 bases and J gave up 14 bases, with 11 bases separating them. The DNA of the CDR3 is TGTGCCAGCAGTTTGGGGGACTCGAAGTTCTTC. This sequence encodes CASSLGDSKFF.

This clonotype has a count of ten or more. The V gene is TRBV2, the J gene TRBJ2-3, with 10 bases lining up with TRBD2. Unmatched junction bases numbered 3, after V lost 6 bases and J lost 3 bases. Germline values: CDR1 SNHLY, CDR2 FYNNEI. CDR3 length: 14 amino acids. DNA for the CDR3: TGTGCCAGCAGAGGACTAGCGGTAACAGATACGCAGTATTTT. This translates into CASRGLAVTDTQYF. The entire variable domain, with the rest obtained from reference TRBV2 and TRBJ2-3, is as follows: EPEVTQTPSHQVTQMGQEVILRCVPISNHLYFYWYRQILGQKVEFLVSFYNNEISEKSEIFDDQFSVERPDGSNFTLKIRSTKLEDSAMYFCASRGLAVTDTQYFGPGTRLTVL.

This clonotype was seen many times. V usage is TRBV7-2 and J usage is TRBJ2-7; possibly TRBD2 for D (6 bases). Germline V lookup: CDR1 SGHTA, CDR2 FQGNSA. V was cut by 4 bases and J by 4 bases, with 8 bases left in between. The CDR3 loop spans 12 amino acids. The CDR3 nucleotides read TGTGCCAGCAGCTCGACTAGTTACGAGCAGTACTTC. Translation gives CASSSTSYEQYF. Looking up the rest from reference TRBV7-2 and TRBJ2-7 gives the full variable domain: GAGVSQSPSNKVTEKGKDVELRCDPISGHTALYWYRQSLGQGLEFLIYFQGNSAPDKSGLPSDRFSAERTGGSVSTLTIQRTQQEDSAVYLCASSSTSYEQYFGPGTRLTVT.